This TCR beta chain derives from a study of blood T cell repertoires in COVID-19. Study as a whole: Both acute and convalescent COVID-19 samples were obtained from the United States, Italy and Spain. The analysed material was cDNA or gDNA that came from T cells, B-cell-depleted T cells, or PBMCs.

Per the original methods: Estimated nucleated cell counts came from reference gene primer amplification. Sequencing was performed with immunoSEQ multiplex PCR; in TCRdb, only in-frame clones are kept and a portion is missing. The V and J calls and the clone size are those of that table, but D and trimming were determined from the DNA. The repertoire has 150,000 to 200,000 clones, about 75% of them found once; the top ten carry around 8.1%. V lost 3 bases to trimming and J lost 6 bases; unmatched junction nucleotides: 7. Germline-derived CDR1 and CDR2 are MRHNA and SNTAGT. There are 16 residues in the CDR3.

The sample consisted of peripheral blood. This chain connects TRBV6-4 to TRBJ2-1; 11 positions match TRBD2. The TCR originated in a woman aged 45-60 years with active or convalescent COVID-19. The CDR3 here is CASSDRASGGLNEQFF. The CDR3, as DNA: TGTGCCAGCAGTGATAGAGCTAGCGGGGGGCTCAATGAGCAGTTCTTC.